This T cell receptor (beta chain) derives from a study of Graves' ophthalmopathy and Graves' hyperthyroidism. Whole-study findings and limits: Ophthalmopathy progression predictions by the model showed about 79% specificity and roughly 70% sensitivity. Using a 13-signature model, the authors split ophthalmopathy from stable hyperthyroidism, with roughly 90% sensitivity and around 84% specificity.

As for this clonotype: Its antigen is not identified.

From germline, CDR1 is SGHTA and CDR2 FQGNSA. The CDR3 length is 14 residues. Trimming stripped 6 bases from V and 4 bases from J, with 12 bases between. Ophthalmopathy cases showed moderate-to-severe activity, scoring CAS ≥3 and NOSPECS ≥4, with duration under 3 months. As the template, RNA transcripts were used to amplify TCR beta CDR3 regions. First-round RT-PCR used HTBI primers; second-round multiplex PCR followed. TCRdb ran MiXCR on the multiplex PCR reads and lists one entry per CDR3 protein. Of around 340,000 distinct CDR3 sequences detected, about 17% appear once; the ten largest clones hold about 12%.

The source material was peripheral blood. The chain couples TRBV7-2 to TRBJ2-2; no definite D call. The sequence came from an adult man with Graves' ophthalmopathy. CDR3 nucleotides: TGTGCCAGCAGTTTGGTGGCAGGCACCGGGGAGCTGTTTTTT. It translates to CASSLVAGTGELFF.